These T cell receptor beta chains were read from a single sample in a study of cytomegalovirus exposure and HLA in healthy donors. The assay was immunoSEQ multiplex PCR, and TCRdb's table has in-frame clones only and misses some. The top ten clones hold approximately 1.7% of a sample with 85,000 to 130,000 clones, over 65% of them seen once. The sample comprised PBMCs. Every receptor here comes from a woman between 40 and 50 years old in good health and CMV-seronegative. The CDR3 runs from the conserved cysteine through the conserved F or W. A D gene is named only where the DNA matches it firmly. Part of the rows lack a size; the others show once, few, many or a class for expanded clones.

d_call: TRBD2
j_call: TRBJ2-3
clone_size: -
v_call: TRBV28
cdr3_aa: CASSLEVGGPDTQYF
cdr3_nt: TGTGCCAGCAGTTTAGAAGTGGGAGGGCCAGATACGCAGTATTTT

d_call: -
j_call: TRBJ1-1
clone_size: few
v_call: TRBV6-5
cdr3_aa: CASSMNTEAFF
cdr3_nt: TGTGCCAGCTCTATGAACACTGAAGCTTTCTTT

d_call: TRBD1
j_call: TRBJ1-1
clone_size: -
v_call: TRBV9
cdr3_aa: CASSSGTALTTEAFF
cdr3_nt: TGTGCCAGCAGCTCAGGGACAGCCTTGACCACTGAAGCTTTCTTT

d_call: -
j_call: TRBJ1-3
clone_size: -
v_call: TRBV6-5
cdr3_aa: CASAILGNTIYF
cdr3_nt: TGTGCCAGCGCGATCCTTGGAAACACCATATATTTT

d_call: -
j_call: TRBJ2-2
clone_size: few
v_call: TRBV15
cdr3_aa: CATSRDFITGELFF
cdr3_nt: TGTGCCACCAGCAGAGATTTTATCACCGGGGAGCTGTTTTTT

d_call: -
j_call: TRBJ1-4
clone_size: -
v_call: TRBV20-1
cdr3_aa: CSYLGGEKLFF
cdr3_nt: TGCAGTTACTTAGGGGGTGAAAAACTGTTTTTT

d_call: -
j_call: TRBJ2-2
clone_size: -
v_call: TRBV4-1
cdr3_aa: CASSLQAEPNTGELFF
cdr3_nt: TGCGCCAGCAGCCTCCAAGCGGAGCCGAACACCGGGGAGCTGTTTTTT

d_call: -
j_call: TRBJ2-7
clone_size: -
v_call: TRBV7-2
cdr3_aa: CASSLGVGGRGEQYF
cdr3_nt: TGTGCCAGCAGCTTAGGGGTAGGGGGACGGGGCGAGCAGTACTTC

d_call: TRBD1
j_call: TRBJ1-5
clone_size: -
v_call: TRBV27
cdr3_aa: CASTATGGTYSNQPQHF
cdr3_nt: TGTGCCAGCACGGCGACAGGGGGCACCTATAGCAATCAGCCCCAGCATTTT

d_call: -
j_call: TRBJ1-6
clone_size: -
v_call: TRBV6-5
cdr3_aa: CASRPQGSYNSPLHF
cdr3_nt: TGTGCCAGCAGACCCCAGGGCTCCTATAATTCACCCCTCCACTTT

d_call: TRBD1
j_call: TRBJ1-1
clone_size: -
v_call: TRBV5-4
cdr3_aa: CASSPGTDLNTEAFF
cdr3_nt: TGTGCCAGCAGCCCAGGGACAGATTTGAACACTGAAGCTTTCTTT

d_call: -
j_call: TRBJ2-2
clone_size: -
v_call: TRBV9
cdr3_aa: CASSSRTVSLSGELFF
cdr3_nt: TGTGCCAGCAGCTCAAGGACAGTCTCTCTCAGCGGGGAGCTGTTTTTT

d_call: -
j_call: TRBJ2-2
clone_size: -
v_call: TRBV7-2
cdr3_aa: CASSLELTGELFF
cdr3_nt: TGTGCCAGCAGCTTAGAACTCACCGGGGAGCTGTTTTTT

d_call: -
j_call: TRBJ1-4
clone_size: -
v_call: TRBV2
cdr3_aa: CASSAEQSTNEKLFF
cdr3_nt: TGTGCCAGCAGCGCCGAACAGTCAACTAATGAAAAACTGTTTTTT

d_call: TRBD1
j_call: TRBJ1-1
clone_size: once
v_call: TRBV19
cdr3_aa: CASTMGTGVAEAFF
cdr3_nt: TGTGCCAGTACCATGGGGACAGGGGTTGCTGAAGCTTTCTTT

d_call: TRBD1
j_call: TRBJ1-5
clone_size: few
v_call: TRBV6-5
cdr3_aa: CASSPIGTANQPQHF
cdr3_nt: TGTGCCAGCAGTCCGATCGGGACAGCTAATCAGCCCCAGCATTTT

d_call: -
j_call: TRBJ1-3
clone_size: -
v_call: TRBV19
cdr3_aa: CASSPLAGSGNTIYF
cdr3_nt: TGTGCCAGTAGCCCCCTAGCTGGATCTGGAAACACCATATATTTT